Listed below are T cell receptor beta chains from one sample, sequenced in a study of blood T cell repertoires in COVID-19. TCRdb's table, derived via immunoSEQ multiplex PCR, lists solely in-frame clones and lacks some. The table includes roughly 100,000 clones, 86% detected once. Material: peripheral blood. The receptor source for this set is an older man with acute or convalescent COVID-19. Both conserved end residues are part of each CDR3. Some rows have no size entry. The others give once, few or many, or a class for an expanded clone.

v_gene	abundance	CDR3aa
TRBV21-1	-	CASSLMTGGVETQYF
TRBV7-6	-	CASSLGTGSTGELFF
TRBV6-2/TRBV6-3	-	CASSYGSSGQTQYF
TRBV28	-	CASSPLGGSELNEQFF
TRBV12-3/TRBV12-4	-	CASSRTSAYEQYF
TRBV7-2	-	CASSLGLAEHNEQFF
TRBV5-1	once	CASAAGSGQPQHF
TRBV6-6	-	CASRDIGNEQFF
TRBV27	-	CASKITKNSNQPQHF
TRBV4-3	-	CASSQEGLAGGEQFF
TRBV7-8	-	CASSSTGGLGNTIYF
TRBV15	-	CATSRPGQPNYGYTF
TRBV2	-	CASTSGRGRGQETQYF
TRBV28	-	CASSTPATGLQETQYF
TRBV29-1	-	CSVGTSGAYNEQFF
TRBV12-5	-	CASGLAQGTSGRGTGELFF
TRBV6-5	-	CASRRQVYTGELFF
TRBV28	-	CASSNPGLAGERDTQYF
TRBV5-6	-	CASSAGLATYNEQFF
TRBV29-1	-	CSVGQGYNEQFF
TRBV14	-	CASSQVGSGGPLSYNEQFF
TRBV7-6	once	CASSLTSGRGQETQYF
TRBV18	-	CASSPVLAGGVNEQFF
TRBV29-1	-	CSVASGSDPFF
TRBV9	-	CASSERPSGKVTGELFF
TRBV18	-	CASSPFMNTEAFF
TRBV7-6	-	CASSQDRNTEAFF
TRBV19	once	CASSRGARDRGREGYTF
TRBV5-1	few	CASRGGAGGNTEAFF
TRBV28	-	CSWAGGSYEQYF
TRBV29-1	-	CSVESGSYGYTF